The 10 T cell receptor beta chains in this list originate from one sample, sequenced in a study of beta chain features in type 1 diabetes. Study-level points and caveats: Significant though moderate, a shortening of TCRB CDR3s appeared in all four CD4+ subsets of Type 1 diabetes patients.

The study reverse transcribed the entire isolated RNA, so it sequenced expressed TCRB transcripts. Only in-frame clones appear in the TCRdb table, and some are missing; sequencing was by immunoSEQ multiplex PCR. This table holds around 600,000 clones, around an eighth found once. These receptors lack a known antigen. The sequencing sample was made of naive CD4+ T cells from blood. These receptors were taken from a young man with type 1 diabetes.

V usage is TRBV18 and J usage is TRBJ2-1; D not certain. Trimming took 3 bases from V and 2 from J, leaving 8 bases between them. Per the germline V gene, CDR1 is KGHSH and CDR2 is LQKENI. The CDR3 has 14 amino acids. CDR3 amino acids: CASSPALAYNEQFF. The CDR3 nucleotides read TGTGCCAGCTCACCTGCGCTCGCCTACAATGAGCAGTTCTTC.

The chain joins TRBV6-1 to TRBJ2-5; D perhaps matches TRBD2 (7 bases). The V end was cut by 9 bases, the J end by 1 base, with 12 bases between. Germline lookup yields CDR1 MNHNS and CDR2 SASEGT. The CDR3 length is 13 residues. CDR3 region: CAREGGTQETQYF. Here the CDR3 DNA reads TGTGCCAGGGAGGGGGGGACCCAAGAGACCCAGTACTTC.

This rearrangement joins TRBV9 to TRBJ1-1; no firm D call. V gave up 7 bases and J gave up 0 bases, with 13 bases separating them. The germline CDR1 and CDR2 sequences are SGDLS and YYNGEE. The CDR3 is 14 residues long. In DNA, the CDR3 is TGTGCCAGCGGAGGAGGAGCATTGAACACTGAAGCTTTCTTT. It is translated as CASGGGALNTEAFF.

The gene calls are TRBV5-1 and TRBJ2-1; TRBD2 matches at 10 bases. V lost 3 bases and J lost 3; bases outside the gene matches: 6. The CDR3 runs to 16 residues. Germline V gene data show CDR1 as SGHRS and CDR2 as YFSETQ. This chain's CDR3 is CASSSRTSGYYNEQFF. CDR3 in DNA: TGCGCCAGCAGCTCGCGGACTAGCGGATACTACAATGAGCAGTTCTTC.

This clone was observed a few times. The V and J genes are TRBV28 and TRBJ2-7; D is perhaps TRBD2 (6 bases). Trimming removed 5 bases from V and 4 bases from J, with 18 bases in between. Germline CDR1 MDHEN, CDR2 SYDVKM. The CDR3 sequence is 15 residues long. The chain's CDR3 is CASSPRPPGGYEQYF. For the CDR3, the DNA is TGTGCCAGCAGTCCCAGGCCGCCCGGGGGATACGAGCAGTACTTC.

The rearrangement joins TRBV27 to TRBJ1-5; a possible D gene is TRBD1 (6 bases). Germline CDR1 and CDR2: MNHEY and SMNVEV (reference sequence). The V and J ends lost 5 bases and 6 bases respectively, with 11 bases between them. The CDR3 loop spans 13 amino acids. The DNA of the CDR3 is TGTGCCAGCAGTCCAGGGGTCGGTCAGCCCCAGCATTTT. This codes for CASSPGVGQPQHF.

The J gene is TRBJ2-7, the V gene TRBV7-8; the D call may be TRBD1 or TRBD2 (5 bases each). The germline CDR1 and CDR2 sequences are SGHVS and FQNEAQ. Trimming cost V 1 base and J 4 bases, with 17 bases left between them. The CDR3 consists of 16 residues. CDR3 nucleotide sequence: TGTGCCAGCAGCTTAGAAGGTCTGGGGGTGCGGTACGAGCAGTACTTC. Its protein is CASSLEGLGVRYEQYF.

The gene calls are TRBV5-1 and TRBJ2-7; 7 bases map to TRBD1. Germline V gene sequence: CDR1 SGHRS, CDR2 YFSETQ. V was pared by 5 bases and J by 5 bases, with 4 bases of the junction left unmatched. The CDR3 is 12 amino acids. Here the CDR3 DNA reads TGCGCCAGCAGGGAAGGGGGCCACGAGCAGTACTTC. This sequence encodes CASREGGHEQYF.

The gene calls are TRBV6-4 and TRBJ1-2; 7 bases match TRBD1. CDR1 MRHNA and CDR2 SNTAGT come from the germline V gene. Trimming cost V 5 bases and J 1 base; bases outside gene matches: 4. The CDR3 consists of 14 residues. CDR3 DNA: TGTGCCAGCAGTTCCGGACAGGTTAACTATGGCTACACCTTC. Its protein product is CASSSGQVNYGYTF.

The V call is TRBV6-4, the J call TRBJ1-2; TRBD1 might be the D (5 bases). V lost 6 bases and J lost 7, with 21 bases in between. The CDR3 totals 15 residues. Germline CDR1 and CDR2: MRHNA and SNTAGT. CDR3 coding DNA: TGTGCCAGCAGCCCGTCGGTGGGGCCTATCTTTGGCTACACCTTC. It encodes CASSPSVGPIFGYTF.